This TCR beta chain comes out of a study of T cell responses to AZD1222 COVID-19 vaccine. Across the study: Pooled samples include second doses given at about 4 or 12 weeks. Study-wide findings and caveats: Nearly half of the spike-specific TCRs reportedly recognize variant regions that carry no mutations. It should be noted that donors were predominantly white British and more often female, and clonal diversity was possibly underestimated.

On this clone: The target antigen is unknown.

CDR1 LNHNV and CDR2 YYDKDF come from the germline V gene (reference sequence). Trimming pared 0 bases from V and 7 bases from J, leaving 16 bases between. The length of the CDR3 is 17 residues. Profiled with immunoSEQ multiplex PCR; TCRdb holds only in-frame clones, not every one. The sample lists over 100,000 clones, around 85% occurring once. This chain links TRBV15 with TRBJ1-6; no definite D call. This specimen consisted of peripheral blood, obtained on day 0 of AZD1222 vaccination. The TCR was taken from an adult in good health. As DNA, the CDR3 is TGTGCCACCAGCAGAGATATGGGTGGGCTCACAAATTCACCCCTCCACTTT. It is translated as CATSRDMGGLTNSPLHF.